This T cell receptor beta chain comes out of a study of blood T cell repertoires in COVID-19. For the study at large: T cells, B-cell-depleted T cells, or PBMCs provided the cDNA or gDNA that served as material.

The study drew participants aged about 18 to 89 years from some 24 US areas. Recovered status in Cohort 3 required two negative PCRs, clearance, or symptom resolution. As originally analysed: Reference gene primer amplification gave nucleated cell count estimates. The assay was immunoSEQ multiplex PCR, and TCRdb's table has in-frame clones only and misses some. Clonal size and the V and J genes are those of that table, whereas D and trimming came from the DNA. The sample records 350,000 or so clones, roughly 87% being singletons. The germline V gene encodes CDR1 MDHEN and CDR2 SYDVKM. The V gene lost 4 bases and the J gene lost 4 bases, with 13 bases spanning the gap. The length of the CDR3 is 14 residues.

This sequence originates from a woman aged 30 to 39 who had recovered from COVID-19. The chain combines TRBV28 with TRBJ1-1; D is uncertain. The specimen was PBMCs or T cells enriched from blood (not recorded which). This chain's CDR3 is CASSSRGISTEAFF. CDR3 sequence (DNA): TGTGCCAGCAGTTCGCGGGGTATTAGCACTGAAGCTTTCTTT.